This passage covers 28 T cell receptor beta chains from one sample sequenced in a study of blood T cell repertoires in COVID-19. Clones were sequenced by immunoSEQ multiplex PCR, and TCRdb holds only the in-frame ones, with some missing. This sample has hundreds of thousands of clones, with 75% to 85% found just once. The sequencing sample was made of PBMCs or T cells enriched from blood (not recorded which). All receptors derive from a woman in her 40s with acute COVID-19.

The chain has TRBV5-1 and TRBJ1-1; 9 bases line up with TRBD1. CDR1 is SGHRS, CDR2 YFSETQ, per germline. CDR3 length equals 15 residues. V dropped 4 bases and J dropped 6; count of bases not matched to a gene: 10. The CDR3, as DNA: TGCGCCAGCAGCGTCATGACAGGGGGAGGCTCTGAAGCTTTCTTT. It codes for CASSVMTGGGSEAFF.

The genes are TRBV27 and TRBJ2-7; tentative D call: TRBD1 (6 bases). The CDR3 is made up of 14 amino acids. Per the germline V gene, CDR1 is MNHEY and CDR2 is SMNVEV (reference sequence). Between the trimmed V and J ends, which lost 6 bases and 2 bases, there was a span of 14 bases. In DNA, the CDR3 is TGTGCCAGCAGGGACGGACAGTTTCCCTACGAGCAGTACTTC. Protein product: CASRDGQFPYEQYF.

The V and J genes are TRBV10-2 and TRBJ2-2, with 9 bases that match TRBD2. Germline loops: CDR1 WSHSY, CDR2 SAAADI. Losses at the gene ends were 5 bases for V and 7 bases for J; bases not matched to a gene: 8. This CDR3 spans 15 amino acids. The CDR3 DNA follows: TGCGCCAGCAGTATTAGCGGGAGTACGGGCGGGGAGCTGTTTTTT. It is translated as CASSISGSTGGELFF.

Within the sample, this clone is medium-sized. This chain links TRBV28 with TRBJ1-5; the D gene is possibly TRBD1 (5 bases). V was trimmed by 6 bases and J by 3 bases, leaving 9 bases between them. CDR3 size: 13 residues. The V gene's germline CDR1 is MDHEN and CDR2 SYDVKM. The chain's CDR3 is CASRQAFNQPQHF. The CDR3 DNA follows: TGTGCCAGCAGACAGGCGTTCAATCAGCCCCAGCATTTT.

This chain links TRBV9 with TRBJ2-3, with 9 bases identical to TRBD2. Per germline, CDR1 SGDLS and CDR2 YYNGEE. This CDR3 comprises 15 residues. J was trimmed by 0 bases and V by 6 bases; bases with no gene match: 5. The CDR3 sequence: CASTVSGGSTDTQYF. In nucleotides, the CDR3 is TGTGCCAGCACCGTGAGCGGGGGGAGCACAGATACGCAGTATTTT.

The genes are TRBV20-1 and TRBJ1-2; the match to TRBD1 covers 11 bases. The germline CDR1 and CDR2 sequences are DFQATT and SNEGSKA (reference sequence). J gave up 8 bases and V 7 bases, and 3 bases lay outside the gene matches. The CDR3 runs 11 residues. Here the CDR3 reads CSVWTGGGYTF. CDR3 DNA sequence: TGCAGTGTTTGGACAGGGGGCGGCTACACCTTC.

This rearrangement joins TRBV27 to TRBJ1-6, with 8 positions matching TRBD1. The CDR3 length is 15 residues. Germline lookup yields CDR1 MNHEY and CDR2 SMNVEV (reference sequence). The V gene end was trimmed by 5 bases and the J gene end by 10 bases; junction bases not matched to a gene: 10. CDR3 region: CASSLDRVGRSPLHF. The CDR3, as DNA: TGTGCCAGCAGTCTGGACAGGGTTGGAAGGTCACCCCTCCACTTT.

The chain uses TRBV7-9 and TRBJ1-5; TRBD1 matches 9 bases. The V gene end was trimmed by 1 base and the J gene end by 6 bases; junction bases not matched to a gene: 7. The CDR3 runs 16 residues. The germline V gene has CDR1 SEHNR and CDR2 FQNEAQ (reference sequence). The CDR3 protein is CASSLGTGDRSQPQHF. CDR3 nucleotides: TGTGCCAGCAGCTTAGGGACAGGGGATCGGAGTCAGCCCCAGCATTTT.

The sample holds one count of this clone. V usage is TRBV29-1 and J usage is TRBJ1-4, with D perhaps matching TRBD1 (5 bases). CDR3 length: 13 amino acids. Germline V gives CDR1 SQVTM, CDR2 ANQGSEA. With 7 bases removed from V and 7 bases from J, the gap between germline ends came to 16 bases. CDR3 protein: CSGSPRAGEKLFF. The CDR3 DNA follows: TGCAGCGGGAGCCCCAGGGCTGGTGAAAAACTGTTTTTT.

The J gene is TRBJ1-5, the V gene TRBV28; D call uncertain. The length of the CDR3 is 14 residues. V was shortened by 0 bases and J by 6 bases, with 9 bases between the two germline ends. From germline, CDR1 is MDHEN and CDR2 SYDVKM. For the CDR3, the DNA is TGTGCCAGCAGTTTATGGGATGAGGGTCAGCCCCAGCATTTT. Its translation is CASSLWDEGQPQHF.

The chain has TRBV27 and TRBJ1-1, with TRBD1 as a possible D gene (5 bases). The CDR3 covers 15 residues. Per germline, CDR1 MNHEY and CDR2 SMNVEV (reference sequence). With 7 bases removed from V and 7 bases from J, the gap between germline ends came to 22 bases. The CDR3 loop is CASKRQSTVNDEAFF. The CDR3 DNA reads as TGTGCCAGCAAAAGACAGTCTACTGTTAACGATGAAGCTTTCTTT.

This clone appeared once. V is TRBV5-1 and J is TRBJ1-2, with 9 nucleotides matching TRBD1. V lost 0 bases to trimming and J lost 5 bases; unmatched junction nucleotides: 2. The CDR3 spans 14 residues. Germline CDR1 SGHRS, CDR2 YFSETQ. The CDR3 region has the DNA TGCGCCAGCAGCTTGGACGGACAGGGGTATGGCTACACCTTC. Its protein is CASSLDGQGYGYTF.

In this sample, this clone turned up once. The CDR3 DNA reads TGTGCCAGCAGTCCACAATACAATGAGCAGTTCTTC. Translated, it gives CASSPQYNEQFF. The rearrangement uses TRBV28 and TRBJ2-1; D unclear. This CDR3 is built from 12 residues. The germline V gene has CDR1 MDHEN and CDR2 SYDVKM. The V end lost 5 bases, the J end lost 4 bases, and 6 bases lay between the germline ends.

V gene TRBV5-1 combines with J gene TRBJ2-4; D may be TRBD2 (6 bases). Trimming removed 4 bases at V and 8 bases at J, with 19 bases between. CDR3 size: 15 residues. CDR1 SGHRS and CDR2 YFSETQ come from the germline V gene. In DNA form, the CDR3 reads TGCGCCAGCAGCCGTAGCCGGGGGTTGGGAGACATTCAGTACTTC. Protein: CASSRSRGLGDIQYF.

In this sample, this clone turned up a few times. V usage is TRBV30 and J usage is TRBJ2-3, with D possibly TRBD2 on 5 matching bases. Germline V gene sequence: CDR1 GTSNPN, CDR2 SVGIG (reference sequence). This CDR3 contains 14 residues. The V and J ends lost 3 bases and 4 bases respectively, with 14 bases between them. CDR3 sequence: CAWSRGQGADTQYF. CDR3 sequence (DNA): TGTGCCTGGAGCCGGGGTCAAGGCGCAGATACGCAGTATTTT.

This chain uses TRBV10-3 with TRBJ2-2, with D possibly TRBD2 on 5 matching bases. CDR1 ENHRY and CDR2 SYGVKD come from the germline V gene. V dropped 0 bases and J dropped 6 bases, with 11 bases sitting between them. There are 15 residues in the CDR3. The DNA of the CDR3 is TGTGCCATCAGTGAGTCTAGATGGGAGTCCGGGGAGCTGTTTTTT. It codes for CAISESRWESGELFF.

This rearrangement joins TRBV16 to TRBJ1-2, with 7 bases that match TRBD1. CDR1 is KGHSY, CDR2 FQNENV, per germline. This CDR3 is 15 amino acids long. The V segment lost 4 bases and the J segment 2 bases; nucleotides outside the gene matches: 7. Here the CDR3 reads CASSPKPGQNYGYTF. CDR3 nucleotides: TGTGCCAGCAGCCCAAAGCCGGGACAGAACTATGGCTACACCTTC.

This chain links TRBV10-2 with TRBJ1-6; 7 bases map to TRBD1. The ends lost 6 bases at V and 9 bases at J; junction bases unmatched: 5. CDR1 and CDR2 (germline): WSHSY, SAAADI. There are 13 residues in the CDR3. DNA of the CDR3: TGCGCCAGCAGAGACAGGGTGGGTTCACCCCTCCACTTT. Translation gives CASRDRVGSPLHF.

The CDR3 nucleotides read TGTGCCAGTAGTATCGGACAGACGAACACTGAAGCTTTCTTT. Its translation: CASSIGQTNTEAFF. The V gene is TRBV19, the J gene TRBJ1-1; D possibly corresponds to TRBD1 (6 bases). Germline CDR1 reads LNHDA; CDR2 reads SQIVND (reference sequence). This CDR3 contains 14 residues. V shed 3 bases and J shed 1 base, with 9 bases lying between them.

The CDR3 sequence: CASRTWDRDSPLHF. For the CDR3, the DNA is TGTGCCAGTAGGACCTGGGACAGGGACTCACCCCTCCACTTT. The rearrangement joins TRBV19 to TRBJ1-6, with 9 nucleotides matching TRBD1. This CDR3 region has 14 residues. Germline V gene sequence: CDR1 LNHDA, CDR2 SQIVND (reference sequence). Trimming cost V 6 bases and J 10 bases; bases outside gene matches: 7.

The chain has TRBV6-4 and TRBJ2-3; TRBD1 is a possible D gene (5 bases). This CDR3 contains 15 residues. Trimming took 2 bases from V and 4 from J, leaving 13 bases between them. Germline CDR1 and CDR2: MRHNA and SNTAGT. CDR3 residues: CASSDADSPADTQYF. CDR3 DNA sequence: TGTGCCAGCAGTGACGCCGACAGCCCCGCAGATACGCAGTATTTT.

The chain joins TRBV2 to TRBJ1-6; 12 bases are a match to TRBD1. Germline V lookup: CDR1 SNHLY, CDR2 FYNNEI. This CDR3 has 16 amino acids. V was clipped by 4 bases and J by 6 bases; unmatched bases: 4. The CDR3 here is CASSVGTGGLNSPLHF. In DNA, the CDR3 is TGTGCCAGCAGTGTCGGGACAGGGGGCCTTAATTCACCCCTCCACTTT.

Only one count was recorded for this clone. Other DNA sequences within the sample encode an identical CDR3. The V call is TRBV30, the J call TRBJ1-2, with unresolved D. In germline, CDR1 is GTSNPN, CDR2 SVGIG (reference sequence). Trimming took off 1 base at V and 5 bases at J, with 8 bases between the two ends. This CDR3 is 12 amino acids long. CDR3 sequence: CAWSGQHYGYTF. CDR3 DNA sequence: TGTGCCTGGAGTGGACAACATTATGGCTACACCTTC.

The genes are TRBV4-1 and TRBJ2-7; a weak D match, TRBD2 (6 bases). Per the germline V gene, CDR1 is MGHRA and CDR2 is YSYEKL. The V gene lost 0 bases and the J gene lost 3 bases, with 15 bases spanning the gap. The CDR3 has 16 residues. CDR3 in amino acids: CASSQEPQRRDYEQYF. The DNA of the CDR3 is TGCGCCAGCAGCCAAGAACCCCAGCGGCGGGACTACGAGCAGTACTTC.

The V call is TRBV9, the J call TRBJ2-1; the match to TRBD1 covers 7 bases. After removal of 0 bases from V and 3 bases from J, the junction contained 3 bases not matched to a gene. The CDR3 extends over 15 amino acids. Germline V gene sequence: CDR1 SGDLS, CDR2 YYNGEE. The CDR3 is CASSVAAGGYNEQFF. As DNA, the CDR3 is TGTGCCAGCAGCGTAGCTGCAGGGGGCTACAATGAGCAGTTCTTC.

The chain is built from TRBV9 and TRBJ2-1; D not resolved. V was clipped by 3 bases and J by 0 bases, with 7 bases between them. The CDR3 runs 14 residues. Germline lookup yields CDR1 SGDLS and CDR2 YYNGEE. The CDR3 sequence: CASSGSSSYNEQFF. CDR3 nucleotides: TGTGCCAGCAGCGGTTCTAGCTCCTACAATGAGCAGTTCTTC.

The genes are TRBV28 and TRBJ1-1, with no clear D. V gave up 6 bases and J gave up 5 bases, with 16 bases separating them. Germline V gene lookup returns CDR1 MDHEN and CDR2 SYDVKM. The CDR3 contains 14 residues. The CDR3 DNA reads TGTGCCAGCAGCTCCAGCGGGGTTTGGACTGAAGCTTTCTTT. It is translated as CASSSSGVWTEAFF.

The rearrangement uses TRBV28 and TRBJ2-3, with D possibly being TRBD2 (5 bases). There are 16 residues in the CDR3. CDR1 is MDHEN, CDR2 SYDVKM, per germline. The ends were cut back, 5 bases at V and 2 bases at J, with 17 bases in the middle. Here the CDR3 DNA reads TGTGCCAGCAGTCCCCAGGAGGCGGGTACCACAGATACGCAGTATTTT. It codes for CASSPQEAGTTDTQYF.